A selection of T cell receptor beta chains follows, all from one sample in a study of blood T cell repertoires in COVID-19. Using immunoSEQ multiplex PCR, the repertoire was profiled, and TCRdb retains in-frame clones only, with some absent. The repertoire includes about 230,000 clones, about nine tenths of them detected once, and around a tenth sits in the top ten. The specimen sequenced was peripheral blood. The receptor set was obtained from a man aged 45 to 65 with COVID-19, enrolled during active disease. Each CDR3 is given with its conserved first and last residue. Fields, in order: V gene, J gene, D gene, clone size, CDR3 protein, CDR3 DNA. A D gene is named only where the DNA matches it firmly. Rows may omit the clone size; those that give it use once, few, many or a size class.

TRBV27,TRBJ2-5,NA,NA,CASRVRRGGIETQYF,TGTGCCAGCAGGGTGCGGCGGGGTGGGATAGAGACCCAGTACTTC
TRBV6-2/TRBV6-3,TRBJ1-6,TRBD1,NA,CASSPYRDRGNHNSPLHF,TGTGCCAGCAGCCCCTACCGGGACAGGGGAAATCATAATTCACCCCTCCACTTT
TRBV11-3,TRBJ2-3,TRBD2,NA,CASSLGGGSTDTQYF,TGTGCCAGCAGCTTAGGGGGGGGTTCCACAGATACGCAGTATTTT
TRBV5-1,TRBJ2-3,TRBD1,NA,CASSSPRDRVTDTQYF,TGCGCCAGCAGCTCTCCCCGGGACAGGGTCACAGATACGCAGTATTTT
TRBV10-3,TRBJ2-3,TRBD2,NA,CAISVSTSGGGTDTQYF,TGTGCCATCAGTGTCTCGACTAGCGGGGGGGGCACAGATACGCAGTATTTT
TRBV27,TRBJ2-3,NA,once,CASSRTAGESTDTQYF,TGTGCCAGCAGCCGGACGGCTGGGGAGAGCACAGATACGCAGTATTTT
TRBV27,TRBJ2-7,TRBD2,NA,CASSPSSGSLYEQYF,TGTGCCAGCAGTCCCTCCAGCGGGAGTCTCTACGAGCAGTACTTC
TRBV6-5,TRBJ1-1,NA,NA,CASSRTAGSTEAFF,TGTGCCAGCAGTCGGACGGCGGGGAGCACTGAAGCTTTCTTT
TRBV30,TRBJ2-3,NA,NA,CAWSVRSDTQYF,TGTGCCTGGAGTGTGAGGTCAGATACGCAGTATTTT
TRBV11-2,TRBJ2-4,NA,NA,CATREATRIPKNIQYF,TGTGCCACCCGAGAGGCAACCCGAATCCCCAAAAACATTCAGTACTTC
TRBV21-1,TRBJ2-1,NA,NA,CASSKREGLYNEQFF,TGTGCCAGCAGCAAACGGGAGGGCCTTTACAATGAGCAGTTCTTC
TRBV5-1,TRBJ2-2,TRBD2,NA,CASRASGGSNTGELFF,TGCGCCAGCAGGGCTAGCGGGGGGTCGAACACCGGGGAGCTGTTTTTT
TRBV7-2,TRBJ1-4,TRBD1,NA,CASRSGGAGEKLFF,TGTGCCAGCAGGTCAGGGGGCGCCGGTGAAAAACTGTTTTTT
TRBV19,TRBJ1-5,NA,once,CASQRGYSNQPQHF,TGTGCCAGTCAAAGGGGCTATAGCAATCAGCCCCAGCATTTT
TRBV5-3,TRBJ2-7,NA,NA,CARSLNRDTSTYEQYF,TGTGCCAGAAGCTTAAACCGGGACACATCGACCTACGAGCAGTACTTC
TRBV10-3,TRBJ2-3,TRBD2,NA,CAISESPGLASDTQYF,TGTGCCATCAGTGAGAGTCCCGGACTAGCGTCTGATACGCAGTATTTT
TRBV28,TRBJ1-5,NA,NA,CASGHDQPQHF,TGTGCCAGCGGCCATGATCAGCCCCAGCATTTT
TRBV19,TRBJ1-1,NA,NA,CASSPDKMNTEAFF,TGTGCCAGTAGCCCGGACAAAATGAACACTGAAGCTTTCTTT
TRBV5-1,TRBJ2-7,TRBD1,NA,CASSLWSPGQGTTFPYEQYF,TGCGCCAGCAGCTTGTGGTCCCCGGGACAGGGGACTACCTTCCCCTACGAGCAGTACTTC
TRBV27,TRBJ2-4,TRBD1,NA,CASTGQVLGKNIQYF,TGTGCCAGCACAGGACAGGTCTTAGGCAAAAACATTCAGTACTTC
TRBV6-1,TRBJ1-2,NA,NA,CASSELGHTGGGYTF,TGTGCCAGCAGTGAATTGGGACACACAGGTGGTGGCTACACCTTC
TRBV10-3,TRBJ1-5,NA,NA,CAISGQGDSNQPQHF,TGTGCCATCAGTGGTCAAGGAGATAGCAATCAGCCCCAGCATTTT
TRBV4-1,TRBJ1-5,TRBD1,NA,CASSPQRTGGEQPQHF,TGCGCCAGCAGCCCACAAAGGACAGGGGGCGAACAGCCCCAGCATTTT
TRBV6-2/TRBV6-3,TRBJ1-5,NA,NA,CASSNSDQPQHF,TGTGCCAGCAGCAACAGTGATCAGCCCCAGCATTTT
TRBV7-6,TRBJ2-2,NA,NA,CASSLARQNTGELFF,TGTGCCAGCAGCTTAGCGCGACAGAACACCGGGGAGCTGTTTTTT
TRBV5-1,TRBJ1-1,NA,NA,CASSGQVDTEAFF,TGCGCCAGCAGCGGGCAGGTCGACACTGAAGCTTTCTTT
TRBV10-3,TRBJ2-2,NA,NA,CAIRNPGNTGELFF,TGTGCCATCAGAAACCCGGGTAACACCGGGGAGCTGTTTTTT
TRBV9,TRBJ1-1,TRBD1,NA,CASSVDATGVAFF,TGTGCCAGCAGCGTAGATGCGACAGGGGTAGCTTTCTTT
TRBV5-6,TRBJ2-7,NA,NA,CASSLVGQNYEQYF,TGTGCCAGCAGCTTGGTTGGACAGAACTACGAGCAGTACTTC
TRBV5-8,TRBJ2-7,NA,NA,CASKGLRGHHEQYF,TGTGCCAGCAAAGGACTACGGGGCCATCACGAGCAGTACTTC
TRBV27,TRBJ2-2,NA,NA,CASTFSRGGELFF,TGTGCCAGCACCTTTTCGCGTGGCGGGGAGCTGTTTTTT
TRBV2,TRBJ1-1,TRBD1,NA,CASSGGQGGTEAFF,TGTGCCAGCAGTGGGGGACAGGGCGGCACTGAAGCTTTCTTT
TRBV18,TRBJ2-5,TRBD2,NA,CASSPGDSGETQYF,TGTGCCAGCTCACCCGGGGATAGCGGGGAGACCCAGTACTTC
TRBV5-1,TRBJ2-1,NA,NA,CASTTGTGNNEQFF,TGCGCCAGCACCACCGGGACTGGAAACAATGAGCAGTTCTTC
TRBV6-5,TRBJ1-5,NA,NA,CATSLGGNQPQHF,TGTGCCACCTCCCTCGGGGGGAATCAGCCCCAGCATTTT
TRBV6-1,TRBJ2-4,TRBD1,NA,CASSDAGTGVEYIQYF,TGTGCCAGCAGTGATGCCGGGACAGGGGTTGAATACATTCAGTACTTC
TRBV7-7,TRBJ1-5,NA,NA,CASRERDRINQPQHF,TGTGCCAGCAGGGAGAGAGACAGAATAAATCAGCCCCAGCATTTT
TRBV6-5,TRBJ2-7,TRBD2,few,CASKQQRGATFEQYF,TGTGCCAGCAAGCAACAGCGGGGGGCAACCTTCGAGCAGTACTTC
TRBV19,TRBJ1-5,NA,NA,CASSTDLIGTAGNQPQHF,TGTGCCAGTTCGACTGACCTTATCGGGACTGCGGGCAATCAGCCCCAGCATTTT
TRBV29-1,TRBJ2-5,TRBD2,NA,CSVRVGGGQETQYF,TGCAGCGTCCGCGTGGGGGGGGGACAAGAGACCCAGTACTTC
TRBV5-6,TRBJ1-4,NA,NA,CASSLAGGATNEKLFF,TGTGCCAGCAGCTTGGCCGGGGGAGCGACTAATGAAAAACTGTTTTTT
TRBV2,TRBJ1-4,TRBD1,NA,CATQRQGATNEKLFF,TGTGCCACCCAGCGACAGGGGGCAACTAATGAAAAACTGTTTTTT
TRBV6-2/TRBV6-3,TRBJ2-7,TRBD2,NA,CASSSGTSGARDEQYF,TGTGCCAGCAGCTCCGGGACTAGCGGGGCTAGGGACGAGCAGTACTTC
TRBV29-1,TRBJ1-2,NA,NA,CSVVNGLYGYTF,TGCAGCGTTGTTAACGGGTTATATGGCTACACCTTC
TRBV5-1,TRBJ2-7,TRBD1,NA,CASKRQGADEQYF,TGCGCCAGCAAGAGACAGGGGGCAGACGAGCAGTACTTC
TRBV7-9,TRBJ2-7,TRBD1,few,CASSTNLDRGRYEQYF,TGTGCCAGCAGCACTAACCTTGACAGGGGGCGATACGAGCAGTACTTC
TRBV7-9,TRBJ2-1,TRBD1,NA,CASSTYRDRENNEQFF,TGTGCCAGCAGCACCTACCGGGACAGGGAAAACAATGAGCAGTTCTTC
TRBV14,TRBJ2-2,NA,NA,CASTKNTGELFF,TGTGCCAGTACAAAGAACACCGGGGAGCTGTTTTTT
TRBV28,TRBJ1-4,NA,NA,CASSLIAGYGEKLFF,TGTGCCAGCAGTTTAATCGCGGGGTATGGAGAAAAACTGTTTTTT
TRBV6-2/TRBV6-3,TRBJ1-2,NA,NA,CASSYGGSNPYGYTF,TGTGCCAGCAGTTACGGAGGCAGTAACCCCTATGGCTACACCTTC